This T cell receptor (beta chain) emerged from a study of neurological immune-mediated disorders. The authors produced cDNA by 5'RACE using 10-nucleotide random UMIs. TCRdb re-derived calls from the 5' RACE reads in MiXCR, one entry per CDR3 protein. Of approximately 40,000 distinct CDR3 sequences in the sample, about a tenth were seen once. Per germline, CDR1 SQVTM and CDR2 ANQGSEA. The CDR3 sequence is 14 residues long. This clonotype appeared many times. Its antigen is unidentified. At one of its ends the junction is not consistent with the germline gene, which may arise from a read error. Whole-study findings and limits: The greatest degree of TCR clonal expansion was observed in HTLV-1-associated myelopathy, with the lowest in multiple sclerosis, below that of healthy controls. None of the CDR3 amino acid sequences of expanded clones recurred across subjects, suggesting private repertoires in all groups.

It was from 2 million PBMCs stored at -80 C that the unsorted libraries were obtained. Sequenced sample: PBMCs. The clonotype was recovered from a woman in her twenties or thirties with HTLV-1-associated myelopathy (HAM/TSP). This chain uses TRBV29-1 with TRBJ2-3, with TRBD2 identical over 9 bases. The CDR3 here is CGVGAGGTTDTQYF. The CDR3 DNA reads TGCGGCGTGGGAGCGGGGGGAACCACAGATACGCAGTATTTT.